These 9 T cell receptor beta chains were sequenced from one sample in a study of shared clonotypes between healthy human individuals. Sequencing used immunoSEQ multiplex PCR; TCRdb keeps in-frame clones, though not all of them. The sample lists under 600,000 clones, around 95% occurring once. The sample comprised naive CD4+ T cells sorted from blood. Noted subset: CD45RA+ positively selected. The origin of the receptors is a woman aged 25 to 39 in good health.

J is TRBJ2-7 and V is TRBV2, with D maybe TRBD1 (5 bases). Trimming removed 5 bases at V and 0 bases at J, with 14 bases between. Germline V CDR1 and CDR2: SNHLY, FYNNEI. The CDR3 consists of 15 residues. The CDR3: CASSKLQVNSYEQYF. In DNA form, the CDR3 reads TGTGCCAGCAGTAAATTACAGGTCAACTCCTACGAGCAGTACTTC. The variable domain in full, completed from reference TRBV2 and TRBJ2-7, reads EPEVTQTPSHQVTQMGQEVILRCVPISNHLYFYWYRQILGQKVEFLVSFYNNEISEKSEIFDDQFSVERPDGSNFTLKIRSTKLEDSAMYFCASSKLQVNSYEQYFGPGTRLTVT.

The rearrangement links TRBV19 to TRBJ2-3; D not certain. CDR1 is LNHDA, CDR2 SQIVND, per germline (reference sequence). This CDR3 has 15 amino acids. Trimming took 3 bases from V and 2 from J, leaving 12 bases between them. CDR3 in amino acids: CASSMDGDNTDTQYF. DNA of the CDR3: TGTGCCAGTAGTATGGACGGAGATAACACAGATACGCAGTATTTT. The whole variable domain, remainder taken from reference TRBV19 and TRBJ2-3, is DGGITQSPKYLFRKEGQNVTLSCEQNLNHDAMYWYRQDPGQGLRLIYYSQIVNDFQKGDIAEGYSVSREKKESFPLTVTSAQKNPTAFYLCASSMDGDNTDTQYFGPGTRLTVL.

V gene TRBV10-1 combines with J gene TRBJ2-7, with D perhaps matching TRBD2 (5 bases). Germline V gene data show CDR1 as WNHNN and CDR2 as SYGVQD (reference sequence). The CDR3 totals 12 residues. Trimming removed 8 bases at V and 0 bases at J, with 8 bases between. The CDR3 DNA follows: TGCGCCAGCGGGGAGAGCTCCTACGAGCAGTACTTC. Its protein is CASGESSYEQYF.

In DNA form, the CDR3 reads TGTGCCAGCAGTTCTAGCGGGTATGGGGCCAACGTCCTGACTTTC. The encoded protein is CASSSSGYGANVLTF. The chain couples TRBV28 to TRBJ2-6; 8 nucleotides agree with TRBD2. V gave up 4 bases and J gave up 3 bases; unmatched junction bases: 2. Germline V gene sequence: CDR1 MDHEN, CDR2 SYDVKM. The CDR3 covers 15 residues.

The chain is built from TRBV9 and TRBJ2-7, with D tentatively TRBD1 (6 bases). CDR1 and CDR2 from the germline V gene are SGDLS and YYNGEE. The CDR3 extends over 16 amino acids. V was shortened by 0 bases and J by 0 bases, with 13 bases between the two germline ends. CDR3 residues: CASSVAPRTDSYEQYF. The DNA for the CDR3 is TGTGCCAGCAGCGTAGCCCCCCGGACAGACTCCTACGAGCAGTACTTC.

The chain couples TRBV18 to TRBJ2-5; 9 nucleotides match TRBD1. The J call may be wrong; the DNA end is better matched by TRBJ2-7. Germline V CDR1 and CDR2: KGHSH, LQKENI. The CDR3 is 16 residues long. The CDR3 DNA reads as TGTGCCAGCTCACGCGACAGGGGGTCTTTAGCCTACGAGCAGTACTTC. It is translated as CASSRDRGSLAYEQYF.

Only a few counts were recorded for this clone. V and J are TRBV28 and TRBJ1-2, with D possibly being TRBD1 (6 bases). V gave up 5 bases and J gave up 2 bases, with 9 bases separating them. The CDR3 runs 13 residues. The germline CDR1 and CDR2 sequences are MDHEN and SYDVKM. Here the CDR3 reads CASSPGANYGYTF. The CDR3 DNA reads as TGTGCCAGCAGTCCAGGGGCGAACTATGGCTACACCTTC.

J is TRBJ1-1 and V is TRBV11-2, with D unresolved. The V end was cut by 7 bases, the J end by 0 bases, with 12 bases between. This CDR3 comprises 14 residues. Germline CDR1 and CDR2: SGHAT and FQNNGV. The CDR3 loop reads CASTVGTVNTEAFF. The DNA for the CDR3 is TGTGCCAGCACCGTAGGTACCGTGAACACTGAAGCTTTCTTT.

The gene calls are TRBV30 and TRBJ2-7; tentative D call: TRBD1 (6 bases). V was clipped by 4 bases and J by 3 bases, with 16 bases between them. This CDR3 spans 14 amino acids. The germline V gene has CDR1 GTSNPN and CDR2 SVGIG (reference sequence). CDR3 loop: CAWNYRGQLYEQYF. In DNA, the CDR3 is TGTGCCTGGAATTACCGGGGACAACTCTACGAGCAGTACTTC.